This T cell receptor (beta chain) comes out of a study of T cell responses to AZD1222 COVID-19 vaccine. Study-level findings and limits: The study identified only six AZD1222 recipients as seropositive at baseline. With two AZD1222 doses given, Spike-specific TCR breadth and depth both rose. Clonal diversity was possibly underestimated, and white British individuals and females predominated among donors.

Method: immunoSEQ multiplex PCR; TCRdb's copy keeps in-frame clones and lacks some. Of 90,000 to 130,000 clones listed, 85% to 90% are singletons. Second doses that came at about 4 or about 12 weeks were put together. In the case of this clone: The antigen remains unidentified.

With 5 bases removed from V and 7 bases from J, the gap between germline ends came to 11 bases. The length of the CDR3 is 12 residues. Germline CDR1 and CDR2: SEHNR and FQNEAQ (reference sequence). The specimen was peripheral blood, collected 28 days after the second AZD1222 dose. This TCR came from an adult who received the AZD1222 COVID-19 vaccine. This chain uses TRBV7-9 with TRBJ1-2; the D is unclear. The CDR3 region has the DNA TGTGCCAGCAGCGTTCAGCGGTCTGGCTACACCTTC. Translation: CASSVQRSGYTF.